What follows are 22 T cell receptor beta chains derived from one specimen sequenced in a study of blood T cell repertoires in COVID-19 (dated by TCRdb to 2018 to 2021). The library was obtained by the immunoSEQ multiplex PCR assay. In TCRdb, the immuneACCESS table is reduced to in-frame sequences with V and J assigned. These tables do not hold every clone; where another copy was compared, an unresolved V gene accounts for under half, and the others remain unexplained. The sample table records over 150,000 clones; roughly 88% of these occur just once. Less than 15% of the sample is held by the ten biggest clonotypes. The sample taken for sequencing was peripheral blood. All receptors come from a human donor in a cohort sampled during active COVID-19.

The rearrangement links TRBV11-2 to TRBJ1-2, with D perhaps matching TRBD1 (6 bases). Trimming pared 1 base from V and 4 bases from J, leaving 7 bases between. CDR1 is SGHAT, CDR2 FQNNGV, per germline. CDR3 length: 13 residues. CDR3 coding DNA: TGTGCCAGCAGCTTAGGCAGGGGCTATGGCTACACCTTC. Amino acids: CASSLGRGYGYTF.

The gene calls are TRBV28 and TRBJ2-2; 8 bases fit TRBD1. J was trimmed by 0 bases and V by 8 bases; bases with no gene match: 5. Germline loops: CDR1 MDHEN, CDR2 SYDVKM. The CDR3 is 15 residues long. CDR3 DNA: TGTGCCAGCCATGAGACAGGGGCGAACACCGGGGAGCTGTTTTTT. Translating it yields CASHETGANTGELFF.

The gene calls are TRBV29-1 and TRBJ1-2; TRBD1 aligns across 10 bases. Germline loops: CDR1 SQVTM, CDR2 ANQGSEA. V lost 4 bases, J lost 7 bases, and 3 bases stayed unmatched. The CDR3 is made up of 12 amino acids. CDR3 region: CSVGRTGGGYTF. The CDR3 DNA is TGCAGCGTTGGAAGGACAGGGGGTGGCTACACCTTC. The entire variable domain, with the rest obtained from reference TRBV29-1 and TRBJ1-2, is as follows: SAVISQKPSRDICQRGTSLTIQCQVDSQVTMMFWYRQQPGQSLTLIATANQGSEATYESGFVIDKFPISRPNLTFSTLTVSNMSPEDSSIYLCSVGRTGGGYTFGSGTRLTVV.

The chain recombines TRBV28 with TRBJ2-7; D not resolved. The CDR3 runs to 12 residues. The V gene's germline CDR1 is MDHEN and CDR2 SYDVKM. Trimming stripped 7 bases from V and 1 base from J, with 8 bases between. The CDR3 reads CASNGQSYEQYF. Here the CDR3 DNA reads TGTGCCAGCAATGGGCAGTCCTACGAGCAGTACTTC.

The chain recombines TRBV27 with TRBJ2-3, with D tentatively TRBD1 (5 bases). Trimming removed 0 bases at V and 0 bases at J, with 10 bases between. Germline lookup yields CDR1 MNHEY and CDR2 SMNVEV (reference sequence). The CDR3 runs to 16 residues. The CDR3 coding sequence is TGTGCCAGCAGTTTATCCTGGGGCGATAGCACAGATACGCAGTATTTT. Translating gives CASSLSWGDSTDTQYF.

The chain has TRBV6-5 and TRBJ2-5, with D unresolved. The CDR3 runs to 14 residues. Trimming took off 2 bases at V and 2 bases at J, with 9 bases between the two ends. In germline, CDR1 is MNHEY, CDR2 SVGAGI. In DNA, the CDR3 is TGTGCCAGCAGTTACGCTGAAACTCAAGAGACCCAGTACTTC. Its translation is CASSYAETQETQYF.

This clone was recorded a few times. Here the CDR3 DNA reads TGTGCCAGCAGCCATACCGGGGGATTGAACACTGAAGCTTTCTTT. This sequence encodes CASSHTGGLNTEAFF. V and J are TRBV4-2 and TRBJ1-1; TRBD1 is a possible D gene (5 bases). Trimming removed 3 bases at V and 0 bases at J, with 11 bases between. Germline V lookup: CDR1 LGHNA, CDR2 YNFKEQ. The CDR3 spans 15 residues.

The chain combines TRBV7-2 with TRBJ2-2; 7 nucleotides align to TRBD2. The CDR3 totals 15 residues. Per the germline V gene, CDR1 is SGHTA and CDR2 is FQGNSA. Trimming at V came to 0 bases and at J to 6 bases, leaving 4 bases not matched to a gene. CDR3 region: CASSLAGGPAGELFF. DNA for the CDR3: TGTGCCAGCAGCTTAGCGGGAGGGCCGGCCGGGGAGCTGTTTTTT.

The CDR3 loop reads CASSLLGQGSYEQYF. The CDR3, as DNA: TGTGCCAGCAGTTTACTCGGGCAGGGATCCTACGAGCAGTACTTC. The rearrangement links TRBV28 to TRBJ2-7; the D gene is possibly TRBD1 (5 bases). The germline CDR1 and CDR2 sequences are MDHEN and SYDVKM. Trimming shortened V by 2 bases and J by 1 base, and 12 bases separated the two germline ends. CDR3 length: 15 residues.

About this clone itself: Distinct nucleotide sequences in the sample also encode this CDR3. V is TRBV2 and J is TRBJ1-4; 10 bases are shared with TRBD1. V was clipped by 6 bases and J by 8 bases; unmatched bases: 6. Germline CDR1 reads SNHLY; CDR2 reads FYNNEI. The CDR3 is 14 amino acids. In DNA, the CDR3 is TGTGCCAGCAGCCGACAGGGGGCGGGCGAAAAACTGTTTTTT. The encoded protein is CASSRQGAGEKLFF.

This rearrangement joins TRBV19 to TRBJ1-5; the match to TRBD1 covers 8 bases. Per the germline V gene, CDR1 is LNHDA and CDR2 is SQIVND (reference sequence). This CDR3 has 14 residues. V trimming: 6 bases; J trimming: 6 bases; junction bases outside the gene matches: 7. Written as DNA, the CDR3 is TGTGCCAGTAGGGGACAGGCGGTAGGTCAGCCCCAGCATTTT. This translates into CASRGQAVGQPQHF.

The rearrangement uses TRBV4-1 and TRBJ1-1; D is unclear. The germline gives CDR1 MGHRA, CDR2 YSYEKL. V was clipped by 4 bases and J by 4 bases, with 10 bases between them. The CDR3 runs to 13 residues. CDR3 nucleotide sequence: TGCGCCAGCAGCCTACCCAGTCGCACTGAAGCTTTCTTT. Translation gives CASSLPSRTEAFF.

The rearrangement links TRBV27 to TRBJ2-3, with D perhaps TRBD1 (6 bases). Trimming stripped 5 bases from V and 7 bases from J, with 16 bases between. CDR1 and CDR2 (germline): MNHEY, SMNVEV (reference sequence). CDR3 length: 14 residues. The CDR3 is CASSLRTDGNTQYF. The CDR3 coding sequence is TGTGCCAGCAGTCTCCGGACAGACGGCAATACGCAGTATTTT.

The chain carries TRBV27 and TRBJ1-2; no clear D. The CDR3 has 13 residues. The ends were cut back, 6 bases at V and 5 bases at J, with 13 bases in the middle. The germline V gene encodes CDR1 MNHEY and CDR2 SMNVEV (reference sequence). The DNA for the CDR3 is TGTGCCAGCAGGCCCCCGGGTGATTATGGCTACACCTTC. Its translation is CASRPPGDYGYTF.

The chain is built from TRBV5-1 and TRBJ2-1; 11 bases are shared with TRBD2. The trim removed 6 bases at V and 10 bases at J, leaving 9 bases unmatched. The CDR3 is made up of 14 amino acids. Per the germline V gene, CDR1 is SGHRS and CDR2 is YFSETQ. CDR3 bases: TGCGCCAGCAAGACTAGCGGGACTACCCACGAGCAGTTCTTC. This translates into CASKTSGTTHEQFF.

The chain couples TRBV5-5 to TRBJ2-1; TRBD1 agrees at 11 bases. V shed 3 bases and J 4 bases; nucleotides not matched to a gene: 3. Per the germline V gene, CDR1 is SGHKS and CDR2 is YYEKEE (reference sequence). CDR3 size: 15 residues. The CDR3 reads CASSYGQGAYNEQFF. CDR3 DNA: TGTGCCAGCAGCTATGGACAGGGGGCATACAATGAGCAGTTCTTC.

This clone was seen at least ten times. The gene calls are TRBV5-4 and TRBJ2-7; tentative D call: TRBD1 (6 bases). Trimming pared 5 bases from V and 4 bases from J, leaving 19 bases between. The CDR3 contains 15 residues. CDR1 is SGHNT, CDR2 YYREEE, per germline (reference sequence). Here the CDR3 reads CASSLKDRPGYEQYF. In DNA form, the CDR3 reads TGTGCCAGCAGTTTAAAAGACAGGCCGGGTTACGAGCAGTACTTC.

This clone was counted once. This chain joins TRBV6-1 and TRBJ2-7; 10 bases are shared with TRBD2. Trimming took 2 bases from V and 2 from J; bases not matched to a gene: 3. Per the germline V gene, CDR1 is MNHNS and CDR2 is SASEGT. The CDR3 length is 15 residues. The CDR3: CASSEPGTSAYEQYF. CDR3 coding DNA: TGTGCCAGCAGTGAACCTGGGACTAGCGCCTACGAGCAGTACTTC.

This chain uses TRBV7-2 with TRBJ2-4; TRBD2 matches at 9 bases. Germline trimming cut 1 base from V and 0 bases from J; bases unmatched to any gene: 7. From germline, CDR1 is SGHTA and CDR2 FQGNSA. CDR3 length: 18 residues. The CDR3 sequence is CASSLGASGILAKNIQYF. DNA for the CDR3: TGTGCCAGCAGCTTAGGGGCTAGCGGGATCCTAGCCAAAAACATTCAGTACTTC. The variable domain in full, with the rest retrieved from reference TRBV7-2 and TRBJ2-4, is GAGVSQSPSNKVTEKGKDVELRCDPISGHTALYWYRQSLGQGLEFLIYFQGNSAPDKSGLPSDRFSAERTGGSVSTLTIQRTQQEDSAVYLCASSLGASGILAKNIQYFGAGTRLSVL.

V and J are TRBV5-1 and TRBJ2-1; 13 bases match TRBD2. The CDR3 covers 14 residues. Looked up from germline, CDR1 is SGHRS and CDR2 is YFSETQ. The V segment lost 9 bases and the J segment 8 bases; nucleotides outside the gene matches: 8. The CDR3 nucleotides read TGCGCCACCTCCGGGACTAGCGGGAACTATGAGCAGTTCTTC. Its translation: CATSGTSGNYEQFF.

The chain couples TRBV5-1 to TRBJ2-3, with 8 bases identical to TRBD2. Germline assignment: CDR1 SGHRS and CDR2 YFSETQ. V trimming: 5 bases; J trimming: 1 base; junction bases outside the gene matches: 6. The CDR3 extends over 15 amino acids. CDR3 sequence reads: CASRIYGRGTDTQYF. Written as DNA, the CDR3 is TGCGCCAGCAGGATTTACGGGAGGGGCACAGATACGCAGTATTTT.

This sequence joins TRBV18 and TRBJ2-7, with 8 bases aligning to TRBD1. Germline loops: CDR1 KGHSH, CDR2 LQKENI. The CDR3 covers 16 residues. Germline trimming cut 4 bases from V and 3 bases from J; bases unmatched to any gene: 11. CDR3: CASSLILTGGVYEQYF. CDR3 in DNA: TGTGCCAGCTCACTAATTCTAACAGGGGGAGTCTACGAGCAGTACTTC.